Below are 11 T cell receptor beta chains sequenced from a single sample in a study of immune evolution from preneoplasia to lung adenocarcinoma. TCRdb keeps only in-frame clones here, not all; method: immunoSEQ multiplex PCR. This sample has 2,600 or so clones, with roughly two fifths found just once. The material sequenced was FFPE adjacent normal lung tissue. All receptors derive from a person aged 55 to 79 with lung adenocarcinoma.

J is TRBJ2-5 and V is TRBV9, with a possible D match to TRBD2 (6 bases). The V gene's germline CDR1 is SGDLS and CDR2 YYNGEE. The ends were cut back, 3 bases at V and 5 bases at J, with 14 bases in the middle. The CDR3 runs to 14 residues. The CDR3 region has the DNA TGTGCCAGCAGCGAGGACCTCCGGGGGGAGACCCAGTACTTC. It codes for CASSEDLRGETQYF.

This chain links TRBV7-6 with TRBJ1-1; D is uncertain. The V end was cut by 6 bases, the J end by 0 bases, with 8 bases between. Looked up from germline, CDR1 is SGHVS and CDR2 is FNYEAQ. The CDR3 sequence is 13 residues long. For the CDR3, the DNA is TGTGCCAGCAGTCGACAATTGAACACTGAAGCTTTCTTT. Protein product: CASSRQLNTEAFF.

The chain carries TRBV6-1 and TRBJ2-7; TRBD1 is a possible D gene (5 bases). The CDR3 consists of 11 residues. From germline, CDR1 is MNHNS and CDR2 SASEGT. Trimming stripped 9 bases from V and 6 bases from J, with 12 bases between. CDR3 in amino acids: CARKQVCEQYF. CDR3 nucleotide sequence: TGTGCCAGAAAACAGGTTTGCGAGCAGTACTTC.

The V gene is TRBV7-8, the J gene TRBJ2-5; D perhaps matches TRBD2 (6 bases). Germline values: CDR1 SGHVS, CDR2 FQNEAQ. V dropped 5 bases and J dropped 2 bases, with 12 bases sitting between them. This CDR3 has 14 residues. CDR3 region: CASSTGTAQETQYF. The CDR3 coding sequence is TGTGCCAGCAGCACCGGGACTGCACAAGAGACCCAGTACTTC.

This sequence joins TRBV27 and TRBJ2-7; 9 positions match TRBD1. Unmatched junction bases numbered 15, after V lost 8 bases and J lost 1 base. The CDR3 length is 17 residues. The germline V gene encodes CDR1 MNHEY and CDR2 SMNVEV (reference sequence). The DNA for the CDR3 is TGTGCCAGCCGTCAAACAGGGGGCGCTGGGAGTTCCTACGAGCAGTACTTC. Encoded protein: CASRQTGGAGSSYEQYF.

The chain employs TRBV30 and TRBJ2-7; D is possibly TRBD2 (6 bases). The CDR3 runs 13 residues. Germline CDR1 is GTSNPN and CDR2 is SVGIG (reference sequence). V was clipped by 2 bases and J by 4 bases, with 12 bases between them. The DNA for the CDR3 is TGTGCCTGGAGTATCGGGGGTACGTACGAGCAGTACTTC. Its translation is CAWSIGGTYEQYF.

Only a few counts were recorded for this clone. The chain is built from TRBV28 and TRBJ1-1; TRBD1 agrees at 12 bases. V gave up 3 bases and J gave up 5 bases; unmatched junction bases: 7. CDR3 length: 16 residues. Germline CDR1 reads MDHEN; CDR2 reads SYDVKM. In DNA form, the CDR3 reads TGTGCCAGCAGTTTCCGGGACAGGGGGCGATGGACTGAAGCTTTCTTT. It codes for CASSFRDRGRWTEAFF.

The V call is TRBV6-5, the J call TRBJ2-7, with 8 bases identical to TRBD1. The CDR3 consists of 15 residues. V shed 2 bases and J 3 bases; nucleotides not matched to a gene: 6. Germline V gene data show CDR1 as MNHEY and CDR2 as SVGAGI. The CDR3 spells CASSYGTGVLYEQYF. CDR3 bases: TGTGCCAGCAGTTACGGGACAGGAGTTCTCTACGAGCAGTACTTC.

This clone was found a few times. The rearrangement uses TRBV29-1 and TRBJ2-3, with 13 bases that match TRBD2. Looked up from germline, CDR1 is SQVTM and CDR2 is ANQGSEA. The ends lost 7 bases at V and 2 bases at J; junction bases unmatched: 6. The CDR3 loop spans 15 amino acids. CDR3 loop: CSATGLAGITDTQYF. The CDR3 coding sequence is TGCAGCGCCACGGGACTAGCGGGGATCACAGATACGCAGTATTTT.

This clone came up a few times. This rearrangement joins TRBV19 to TRBJ1-2, with D uncertain. V dropped 4 bases and J dropped 4 bases, with 13 bases sitting between them. The length of the CDR3 is 14 residues. The germline gives CDR1 LNHDA, CDR2 SQIVND (reference sequence). CDR3 DNA sequence: TGTGCCAGTAGTACCACCCCTGCTGTCTATGGCTACACCTTC. As protein: CASSTTPAVYGYTF.

The chain has TRBV6-4 and TRBJ2-3, with 10 bases lining up with TRBD2. The junction had 6 bases not matched to a gene; V was cut back by 0 bases and J by 3 bases. The CDR3 consists of 17 residues. Germline V gives CDR1 MRHNA, CDR2 SNTAGT. In DNA form, the CDR3 reads TGTGCCAGCAGTGACTCTGAGACACTAGCGGGGACAGATACGCAGTATTTT. Protein product: CASSDSETLAGTDTQYF.